This T cell receptor (beta chain) comes out of a study of T cells in localized non-small cell lung cancer. Germline CDR1 ENHRY, CDR2 SYGVKD. The CDR3 contains 12 residues. V was pared by 4 bases and J by 11 bases, with 9 bases between. A word on this clone: The antigen remains unidentified.

Study-level points and caveats: For the top 100 tumor clones, a median about 50 also appeared in adjacent lung. Clonality of T cells reached its maximum in uninvolved adjacent lung, surpassing tumor. Sequencing, confined to only one tumor region, leaves heterogeneity possible. Overall survival was longer when the density of T cells in the blood was higher.

Clones were read by immunoSEQ multiplex PCR, and TCRdb kept only the in-frame ones, dropping some. The table includes 20,000 to 30,000 clones, over 70% detected once. The chain combines TRBV10-3 with TRBJ1-6; D perhaps matches TRBD1 (5 bases). The receptor's source is a man between 40 and 70 years old with stage III squamous cell lung carcinoma. This sample comprised peripheral blood, obtained before any cancer treatment. The CDR3 DNA is TGTGCCATCAGTGGACCAGGGACACCCCTCCACTTT. Translated, it gives CAISGPGTPLHF.